The 20 T cell receptor beta chains below were found in one sample sequenced in a study of OX40 agonist ivuxolimab in advanced cancers. Repertoires were generated with immunoSEQ multiplex PCR, while TCRdb's copy carries only in-frame clones and drops some. This sample carries some 30,000 clones, 80% to 90% of them seen once, and the ten largest clones take roughly 21%. This material consisted of CD4+ or CD8+ T cells sorted from blood, taken in a trial of the OX40 agonist ivuxolimab. These TCRs come from an adult with an advanced solid tumor such as melanoma, head and neck, liver or kidney cancer.

The rearrangement joins TRBV5-1 to TRBJ1-2, with a tentative D call TRBD1 (5 bases). The CDR3 contains 14 residues. CDR1 is SGHRS, CDR2 YFSETQ, per germline. The V end lost 1 base, the J end lost 4 bases, and 11 bases lay between the germline ends. The CDR3 region is CASSLPGRSYGYTF. Here the CDR3 DNA reads TGCGCCAGCAGCTTGCCAGGGAGGAGCTATGGCTACACCTTC.

The rearrangement links TRBV19 to TRBJ2-5; the D gene could be TRBD1 or TRBD2 (6 bases each). V was trimmed by 3 bases and J by 1 base, leaving 15 bases between them. CDR3 length: 16 amino acids. In germline, CDR1 is LNHDA, CDR2 SQIVND (reference sequence). CDR3 nucleotide sequence: TGTGCCAGTAGTATCGGGGGCTGGAACACCCAAGAGACCCAGTACTTC. This sequence encodes CASSIGGWNTQETQYF.

The chain combines TRBV7-9 with TRBJ2-1; D perhaps matches TRBD1 (6 bases). V was shortened by 5 bases and J by 0 bases, with 14 bases between the two germline ends. This CDR3 is 16 amino acids long. Per germline, CDR1 SEHNR and CDR2 FQNEAQ (reference sequence). CDR3 protein: CASSQSDSTSYNEQFF. CDR3 bases: TGTGCCAGCAGCCAATCGGACAGCACCTCCTACAATGAGCAGTTCTTC.

This rearrangement joins TRBV9 to TRBJ1-5; tentative D call: TRBD1 (6 bases). V gave up 3 bases and J gave up 5 bases, with 15 bases separating them. Germline V gene lookup returns CDR1 SGDLS and CDR2 YYNGEE. This CDR3 has 15 amino acids. CDR3 region: CASSALQGRHQPQHF. For the CDR3, the DNA is TGTGCCAGCAGCGCCCTACAGGGCCGCCATCAGCCCCAGCATTTT.

The chain combines TRBV9 with TRBJ2-7; D ambiguous. V was shortened by 0 bases and J by 1 base, with 5 bases between the two germline ends. Germline V gives CDR1 SGDLS, CDR2 YYNGEE. CDR3 size: 13 residues. In nucleotides, the CDR3 is TGTGCCAGCAGCGTAGGAGAGTCCTACGAGCAGTACTTC. Translating gives CASSVGESYEQYF.

V usage is TRBV9 and J usage is TRBJ1-3, with D possibly matching TRBD1 (5 bases). The V and J ends lost 4 bases and 1 base respectively, with 9 bases between them. Germline V gene sequence: CDR1 SGDLS, CDR2 YYNGEE. The CDR3 runs to 14 residues. This CDR3 is CASSFRTSGNTIYF. The CDR3 DNA reads as TGTGCCAGCAGCTTCCGGACATCTGGAAACACCATATATTTT.

This rearrangement joins TRBV5-4 to TRBJ2-1, with D perhaps TRBD2 (5 bases). From germline, CDR1 is SGHNT and CDR2 YYREEE (reference sequence). CDR3 length: 16 amino acids. Trimming pared 5 bases from V and 0 bases from J, leaving 15 bases between. CDR3 nucleotide sequence: TGTGCCAGCAGTTCTAAAGCGGAAAGCTCCTACAATGAGCAGTTCTTC. Its translation: CASSSKAESSYNEQFF.

The V call is TRBV7-6, the J call TRBJ2-2, with 7 positions matching TRBD1. CDR3 size: 13 residues. Losses at the gene ends were 4 bases for V and 5 bases for J; bases not matched to a gene: 1. Germline-derived CDR1 and CDR2 are SGHVS and FNYEAQ. CDR3 nucleotides: TGTGCCAGCAGCTGGACAGGTACCGGGGAGCTGTTTTTT. Amino acids: CASSWTGTGELFF. The full variable domain, its missing parts supplied by reference TRBV7-6 and TRBJ2-2, is GAGVSQSPRYKVTKRGQDVALRCDPISGHVSLYWYRQALGQGPEFLTYFNYEAQQDKSGLPNDRFSAERPEGSISTLTIQRTEQRDSAMYRCASSWTGTGELFFGEGSRLTVL.

This clone was seen only once. The chain carries TRBV4-3 and TRBJ1-2; D unresolved. Per the germline V gene, CDR1 is LGHNA and CDR2 is YSLEER. This CDR3 is 17 amino acids long. Trimming removed 0 bases at V and 0 bases at J, with 14 bases between. CDR3 coding DNA: TGCGCCAGCAGCCAAGAGGTCGGGGTCAGCACTAACTATGGCTACACCTTC. This codes for CASSQEVGVSTNYGYTF.

Written as DNA, the CDR3 is TGCGCCAGCAGCGAACTAGCGGGAAGCACCGGGGAGCTGTTTTTT. It is translated as CASSELAGSTGELFF. The V call is TRBV5-1, the J call TRBJ2-2; TRBD2 matches at 10 bases. CDR1 is SGHRS and CDR2 is YFSETQ in the germline V gene. V shed 4 bases and J 4 bases; nucleotides not matched to a gene: 4. CDR3 length: 15 amino acids.

This rearrangement joins TRBV6-5 to TRBJ2-3; D remains ambiguous. The CDR3 sequence is 12 residues long. Germline V gives CDR1 MNHEY, CDR2 SVGAGI. V lost 6 bases, J lost 2 bases, and 6 bases lay in between. DNA for the CDR3: TGTGCCAGCAGGGGGTTCACAGATACGCAGTATTTT. Translation: CASRGFTDTQYF.

The rearrangement links TRBV5-1 to TRBJ2-1; D gene unclear. Deletions cut 5 bases from V and 1 base from J, with 10 bases between. This CDR3 is built from 14 residues. The germline CDR1 and CDR2 sequences are SGHRS and YFSETQ. The CDR3 loop reads CASRRYTSYNEQFF. The CDR3 nucleotides read TGCGCCAGCAGACGGTATACGTCCTACAATGAGCAGTTCTTC.

DNA for the CDR3: TGTGCCAGCAGTTTACAGGGGAACTCCTACAATGAGCAGTTCTTC. Its protein product is CASSLQGNSYNEQFF. The chain links TRBV2 to TRBJ2-1; 7 bases agree with TRBD1. CDR1 SNHLY and CDR2 FYNNEI come from the germline V gene. V shed 5 bases, J shed 0 bases, and the junction held 4 bases outside the gene matches. CDR3 length: 15 residues. The full variable domain, in which reference TRBV2 and TRBJ2-1 provide the parts outside the CDR3, is EPEVTQTPSHQVTQMGQEVILRCVPISNHLYFYWYRQILGQKVEFLVSFYNNEISEKSEIFDDQFSVERPDGSNFTLKIRSTKLEDSAMYFCASSLQGNSYNEQFFGPGTRLTVL.

The V gene is TRBV6-6, the J gene TRBJ1-3; the D is unclear. The CDR3 length is 12 residues. V lost 8 bases, J lost 3 bases, and 8 bases lay in between. The germline V gene encodes CDR1 MNHNY and CDR2 SVGAGI (reference sequence). CDR3 protein: CASSNLGNTIYF. The DNA for the CDR3 is TGTGCCAGCTCGAACCTTGGAAACACCATATATTTT.

The chain has TRBV28 and TRBJ2-3, with TRBD1 as a possible D gene (6 bases). CDR1 is MDHEN and CDR2 is SYDVKM in the germline V gene. CDR3 length: 14 residues. Trimming took 7 bases from V and 5 from J, leaving 16 bases between them. CDR3 residues: CASTDGLRGDTQYF. For the CDR3, the DNA is TGTGCCAGCACTGACGGGCTCAGGGGAGATACGCAGTATTTT.

The count of this clone is one. The chain carries TRBV28 and TRBJ2-7, with 10 positions matching TRBD2. The CDR3 length is 15 residues. V was clipped by 3 bases and J by 5 bases; unmatched bases: 7. Germline V gives CDR1 MDHEN, CDR2 SYDVKM. The CDR3 spells CASSFLTSGANEQYF. As DNA, the CDR3 is TGTGCCAGCAGTTTTCTAACTAGCGGGGCCAACGAGCAGTACTTC.

The rearrangement joins TRBV6-6 to TRBJ2-5; D not certain. Germline V lookup: CDR1 MNHNY, CDR2 SVGAGI (reference sequence). Trimming cost V 3 bases and J 5 bases, with 7 bases left between them. The CDR3 has 12 amino acids. In DNA, the CDR3 is TGTGCCAGCAGTTATACGAGCGAGACCCAGTACTTC. As protein: CASSYTSETQYF.

The chain employs TRBV30 and TRBJ2-2; D not certain. The CDR3 totals 15 residues. CDR1 is GTSNPN, CDR2 SVGIG, per germline (reference sequence). V lost 2 bases, J lost 2 bases, and 12 bases lay in between. The CDR3 region is CAWSWNRINTGELFF. In DNA form, the CDR3 reads TGTGCCTGGAGTTGGAATAGGATAAACACCGGGGAGCTGTTTTTT. The entire variable domain, with the rest obtained from reference TRBV30 and TRBJ2-2, is as follows: SQTIHQWPATLVQPVGSPLSLECTVEGTSNPNLYWYRQAAGRGLQLLFYSVGIGQISSEVPQNLSASRPQDRQFILSSKKLLLSDSGFYLCAWSWNRINTGELFFGEGSRLTVL.

CDR3 amino acids: CASSFNIDQPQHF. In DNA, the CDR3 is TGTGCCAGCAGCTTTAATATCGATCAGCCCCAGCATTTT. This chain uses TRBV7-2 with TRBJ1-5; D remains unclear. Germline lookup yields CDR1 SGHTA and CDR2 FQGNSA. Between the trimmed V and J ends, which lost 3 bases and 5 bases, there was a span of 8 bases. This CDR3 has 13 residues.

The genes are TRBV7-3 and TRBJ1-5, with D unclear. This CDR3 contains 13 residues. Looked up from germline, CDR1 is SGHTA and CDR2 is FQGTGA. V was clipped by 1 base and J by 5 bases, with 6 bases between them. In nucleotides, the CDR3 is TGTGCCAGCAGCTTAAGCCGGGATCAGCCCCAGCATTTT. This gives the protein CASSLSRDQPQHF.